This T cell receptor (beta chain) was found in a study of beta chain features in type 1 diabetes. Sequencing targeted expressed TCRB transcripts, as all isolated RNA had been reverse transcribed. Sequencing was performed with immunoSEQ multiplex PCR; in TCRdb, only in-frame clones are kept and a portion is missing. The data show a few hundred thousand clones, over 14% seen once. With regard to this clone: Its target is unknown.

Overall study results and limits: Within patients, naive, central memory and Treg TCRB repertoires seemed more similar than within healthy donors. In every one of the four CD4+ subsets, TCRB CDR3s were moderately but significantly shorter in Type 1 diabetes patients.

CDR1 SEHNR and CDR2 FQNEAQ come from the germline V gene (reference sequence). The CDR3 is 12 residues long. V shed 4 bases, J shed 3 bases, and the junction held 0 bases outside the gene matches. V is TRBV7-9 and J is TRBJ2-7, with 7 bases lining up with TRBD1. Sequences were obtained from naive CD4+ T cells from blood. This clonotype was obtained from a man younger than 30 with type 1 diabetes. CDR3 sequence: CASSWDSYEQYF. CDR3 bases: TGTGCCAGCAGCTGGGACAGCTACGAGCAGTACTTC. Drawing the rest from reference TRBV7-9 and TRBJ2-7, the complete variable domain is DTGVSQNPRHKITKRGQNVTFRCDPISEHNRLYWYRQTLGQGPEFLTYFQNEAQLEKSRLLSDRFSAERPKGSFSTLEIQRTEQGDSAMYLCASSWDSYEQYFGPGTRLTVT.